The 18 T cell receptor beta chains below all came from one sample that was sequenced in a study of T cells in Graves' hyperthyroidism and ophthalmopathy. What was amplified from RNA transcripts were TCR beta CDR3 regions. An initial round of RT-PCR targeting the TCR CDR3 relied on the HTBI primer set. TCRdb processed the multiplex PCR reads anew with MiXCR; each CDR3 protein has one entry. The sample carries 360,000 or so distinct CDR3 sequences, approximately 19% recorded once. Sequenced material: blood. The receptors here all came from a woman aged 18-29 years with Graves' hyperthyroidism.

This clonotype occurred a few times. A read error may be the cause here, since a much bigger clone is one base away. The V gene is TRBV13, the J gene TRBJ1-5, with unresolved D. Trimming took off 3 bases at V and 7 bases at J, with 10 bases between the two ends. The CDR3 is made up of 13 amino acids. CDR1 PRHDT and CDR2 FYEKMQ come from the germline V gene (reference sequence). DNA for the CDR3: TGTGCCAGCAGCTTTAGTAGGGTCCAGCCCCAGCATTTT. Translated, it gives CASSFSRVQPQHF.

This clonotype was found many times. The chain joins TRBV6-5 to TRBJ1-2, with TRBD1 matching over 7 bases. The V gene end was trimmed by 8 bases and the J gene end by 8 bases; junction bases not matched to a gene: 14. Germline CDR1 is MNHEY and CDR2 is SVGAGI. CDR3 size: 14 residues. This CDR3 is CASLAAATGFGYTF. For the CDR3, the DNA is TGTGCCAGCCTGGCCGCGGCGACAGGGTTCGGCTACACCTTC.

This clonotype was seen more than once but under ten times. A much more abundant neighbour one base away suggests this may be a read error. CDR3 sequence reads: CASCQEPGDRGYTF. The DNA for the CDR3 is TGCGCCAGCTGCCAAGAACCAGGGGATCGCGGCTACACCTTC. J is TRBJ1-2 and V is TRBV4-1; TRBD1 might be the D (6 bases). CDR1 is MGHRA, CDR2 YSYEKL, per germline. This CDR3 is built from 14 residues.

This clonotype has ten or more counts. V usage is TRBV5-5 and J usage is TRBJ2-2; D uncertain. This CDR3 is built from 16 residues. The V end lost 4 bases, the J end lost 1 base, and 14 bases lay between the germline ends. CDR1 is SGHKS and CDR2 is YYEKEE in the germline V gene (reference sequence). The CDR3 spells CASSTPIRKNTGELFF. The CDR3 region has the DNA TGTGCCAGCAGCACCCCGATCAGGAAGAACACCGGGGAGCTGTTTTTT.

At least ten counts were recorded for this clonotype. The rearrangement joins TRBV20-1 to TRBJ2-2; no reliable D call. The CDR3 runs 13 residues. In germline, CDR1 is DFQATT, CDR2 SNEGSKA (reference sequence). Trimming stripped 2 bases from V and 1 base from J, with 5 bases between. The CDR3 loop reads CSARQENTGELFF. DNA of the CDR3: TGCAGTGCTAGACAGGAGAACACCGGGGAGCTGTTTTTT.

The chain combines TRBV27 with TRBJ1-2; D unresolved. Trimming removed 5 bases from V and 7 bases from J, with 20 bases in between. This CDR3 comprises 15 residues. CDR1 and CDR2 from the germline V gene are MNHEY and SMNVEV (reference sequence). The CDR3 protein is CASSDVGLARAGYTF. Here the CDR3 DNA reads TGTGCCAGCAGTGACGTGGGTCTCGCTAGGGCTGGCTACACCTTC.

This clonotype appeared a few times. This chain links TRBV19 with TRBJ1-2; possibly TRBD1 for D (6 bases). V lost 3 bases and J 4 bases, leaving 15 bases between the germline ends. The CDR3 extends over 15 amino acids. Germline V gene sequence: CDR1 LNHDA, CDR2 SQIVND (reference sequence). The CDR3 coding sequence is TGTGCCAGTAGTATGGCCGGGACAACTTCCTATGGCTACACCTTC. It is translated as CASSMAGTTSYGYTF.

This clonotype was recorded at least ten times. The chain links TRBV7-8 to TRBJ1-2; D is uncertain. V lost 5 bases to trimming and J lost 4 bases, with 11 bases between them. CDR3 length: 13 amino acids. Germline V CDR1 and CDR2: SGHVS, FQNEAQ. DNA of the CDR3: TGTGCCAGCAGCCCGAGCTGGACCTATGGCTACACCTTC. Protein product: CASSPSWTYGYTF.

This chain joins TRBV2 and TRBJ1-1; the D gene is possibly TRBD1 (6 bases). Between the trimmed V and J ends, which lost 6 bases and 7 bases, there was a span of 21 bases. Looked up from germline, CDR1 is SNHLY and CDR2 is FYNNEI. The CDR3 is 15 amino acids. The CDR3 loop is CASSLSTVTGDEAFF. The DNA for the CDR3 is TGTGCCAGCAGCTTGAGCACGGTGACAGGAGATGAAGCTTTCTTT.

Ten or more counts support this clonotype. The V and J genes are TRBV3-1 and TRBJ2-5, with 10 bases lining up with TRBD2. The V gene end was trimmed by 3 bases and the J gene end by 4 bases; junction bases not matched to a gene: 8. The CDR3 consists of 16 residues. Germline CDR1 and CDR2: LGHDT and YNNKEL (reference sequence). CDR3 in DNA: TGTGCCAGCAGCCAGGGTAGCGGGGGGAAACGAGAGACCCAGTACTTC. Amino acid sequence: CASSQGSGGKRETQYF.

In nucleotides, the CDR3 is TGTGCCAGCAGTTACGAACCGGGCACAGGTGCTTTCTTT. Translated, it gives CASSYEPGTGAFF. The chain employs TRBV6-5 and TRBJ1-1; D is perhaps TRBD1 (5 bases). V lost 2 bases to trimming and J lost 11 bases, with 15 bases between them. The germline CDR1 and CDR2 sequences are MNHEY and SVGAGI. The CDR3 is 13 amino acids.

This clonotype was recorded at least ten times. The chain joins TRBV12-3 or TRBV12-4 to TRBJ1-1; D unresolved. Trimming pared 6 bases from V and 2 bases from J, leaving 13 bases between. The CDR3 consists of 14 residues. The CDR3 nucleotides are TGTGCCAGCAGCCCACGGGCCTTAAACACTGAAGCTTTCTTT. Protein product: CASSPRALNTEAFF.

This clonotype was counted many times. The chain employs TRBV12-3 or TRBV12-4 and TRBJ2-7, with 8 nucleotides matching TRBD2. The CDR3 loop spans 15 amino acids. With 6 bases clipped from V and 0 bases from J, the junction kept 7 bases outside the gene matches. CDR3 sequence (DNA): TGTGCCAGCAGCCGCGGGGGGCTCAGCTCCTACGAGCAGTACTTC. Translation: CASSRGGLSSYEQYF.

The CDR3 sequence: CASSYDRVETQYF. CDR3 bases: TGTGCCAGCAGTTACGACAGGGTGGAGACCCAGTACTTC. This sequence joins TRBV6-5 and TRBJ2-5, with 7 positions matching TRBD1. In germline, CDR1 is MNHEY, CDR2 SVGAGI. V gave up 2 bases and J gave up 5 bases; unmatched junction bases: 2. The length of the CDR3 is 13 residues.

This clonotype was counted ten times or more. As DNA, the CDR3 is TGTGCCAGCACCGGACAGGGGGTGGAGCAGTACTTC. Its translation is CASTGQGVEQYF. The rearrangement links TRBV6-2 or TRBV6-3 to TRBJ2-7; TRBD1 agrees at 10 bases. The length of the CDR3 is 12 residues. Germline loops: CDR1 MNHEY, CDR2 SVGEGT. V shed 7 bases and J 7 bases; nucleotides not matched to a gene: 4.

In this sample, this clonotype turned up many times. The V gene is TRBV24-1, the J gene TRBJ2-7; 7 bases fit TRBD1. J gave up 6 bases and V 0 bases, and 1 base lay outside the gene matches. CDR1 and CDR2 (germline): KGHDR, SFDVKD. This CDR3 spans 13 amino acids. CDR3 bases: TGTGCCACCAGTGATTTGAACAGGGGCGAGCAGTACTTC. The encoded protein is CATSDLNRGEQYF.

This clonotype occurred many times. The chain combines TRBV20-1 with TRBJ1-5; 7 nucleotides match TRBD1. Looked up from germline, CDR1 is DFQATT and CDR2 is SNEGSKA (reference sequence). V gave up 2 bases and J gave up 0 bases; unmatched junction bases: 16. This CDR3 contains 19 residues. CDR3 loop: CSARSYLDRVPTSNQPQHF. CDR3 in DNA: TGCAGTGCTAGATCCTACCTAGACAGGGTCCCCACTAGCAATCAGCCCCAGCATTTT.

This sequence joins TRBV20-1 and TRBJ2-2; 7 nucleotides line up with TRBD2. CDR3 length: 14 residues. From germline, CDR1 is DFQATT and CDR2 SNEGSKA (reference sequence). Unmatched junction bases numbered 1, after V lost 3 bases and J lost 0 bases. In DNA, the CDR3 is TGCAGTGCTAGGGCGGGGGCGAACACCGGGGAGCTGTTTTTT. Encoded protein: CSARAGANTGELFF.